These 26 T cell receptor beta chains were all obtained from the same sample, sequenced in a study of blood T cell repertoires in COVID-19. Only in-frame clones appear in the TCRdb table, and some are missing; sequencing was by immunoSEQ multiplex PCR. The sample consists of 150,000 to 200,000 clones, 70% to 90% of them appearing once. Sequencing was done on a sample of peripheral blood. These receptors were obtained from a man aged 35 to 55 with active or convalescent COVID-19.

The genes are TRBV9 and TRBJ2-1; no firm D call. V was trimmed by 0 bases and J by 7 bases, leaving 11 bases between them. Per the germline V gene, CDR1 is SGDLS and CDR2 is YYNGEE. This CDR3 region has 14 residues. The CDR3 here is CASSVVSSSNEQFF. For the CDR3, the DNA is TGTGCCAGCAGCGTAGTTAGCTCCTCAAATGAGCAGTTCTTC.

This clone appeared a single time. The chain links TRBV27 to TRBJ2-5; a possible D gene is TRBD2 (6 bases). V was trimmed by 5 bases and J by 3 bases, leaving 10 bases between them. Germline V gives CDR1 MNHEY, CDR2 SMNVEV (reference sequence). There are 13 residues in the CDR3. CDR3 sequence: CASSPRREETQYF. Here the CDR3 DNA reads TGTGCCAGCAGTCCAAGGAGGGAAGAGACCCAGTACTTC.

Notes on this clone: The sample holds other DNA sequences that translate to the same CDR3. The rearrangement links TRBV5-1 to TRBJ1-1; 8 positions agree with TRBD1. This CDR3 comprises 14 residues. Trimming at V came to 2 bases and at J to 1 base, leaving 1 base not matched to a gene. Per germline, CDR1 SGHRS and CDR2 YFSETQ. The CDR3 DNA reads TGCGCCAGCAGCTTAGACAGGGGGAACACTGAAGCTTTCTTT. Its protein is CASSLDRGNTEAFF.

The J gene is TRBJ2-5, the V gene TRBV29-1, with D perhaps TRBD2 (5 bases). This CDR3 comprises 14 residues. Germline values: CDR1 SQVTM, CDR2 ANQGSEA. Trimming pared 2 bases from V and 5 bases from J, leaving 15 bases between. In nucleotides, the CDR3 is TGCAGCGTTGAAAACGGGGTTCAGCGGGAGACCCAGTACTTC. Amino acids: CSVENGVQRETQYF.

The gene calls are TRBV10-1 and TRBJ2-4, with D tentatively TRBD1 (6 bases). The CDR3 contains 14 residues. V lost 2 bases to trimming and J lost 6 bases, with 11 bases between them. CDR1 and CDR2 from the germline V gene are WNHNN and SYGVQD (reference sequence). The CDR3: CASSEGGAGNIQYF. In nucleotides, the CDR3 is TGCGCCAGCAGTGAGGGGGGCGCAGGAAACATTCAGTACTTC.

This clone was counted between two and nine times. V and J are TRBV5-1 and TRBJ1-3; TRBD1 might be the D (5 bases). The CDR3 is made up of 17 amino acids. Trimming took 3 bases from V and 0 from J, leaving 16 bases between them. Germline CDR1 is SGHRS and CDR2 is YFSETQ. The CDR3 reads CASSYTTRGSSGNTIYF. The CDR3 bases are TGCGCCAGCAGCTATACGACGCGGGGCAGCTCTGGAAACACCATATATTTT. Together with reference TRBV5-1 and TRBJ1-3, the CDR3 gives the full variable domain: KAGVTQTPRYLIKTRGQQVTLSCSPISGHRSVSWYQQTPGQGLQFLFEYFSETQRNKGNFPGRFSGRQFSNSRSEMNVSTLELGDSALYLCASSYTTRGSSGNTIYFGEGSWLTVV.

This clone was recorded only once. This chain connects TRBV29-1 to TRBJ1-1; 7 bases agree with TRBD1. Germline values: CDR1 SQVTM, CDR2 ANQGSEA. The V gene end was trimmed by 8 bases and the J gene end by 3 bases; junction bases not matched to a gene: 6. This CDR3 comprises 12 residues. CDR3 sequence: CSINQGDTEAFF. The CDR3 DNA follows: TGCAGCATAAACCAGGGGGACACTGAAGCTTTCTTT. Filled out from reference TRBV29-1 and TRBJ1-1, the complete variable domain reads SAVISQKPSRDICQRGTSLTIQCQVDSQVTMMFWYRQQPGQSLTLIATANQGSEATYESGFVIDKFPISRPNLTFSTLTVSNMSPEDSSIYLCSINQGDTEAFFGQGTRLTVV.

The chain carries TRBV7-2 and TRBJ2-5; tentatively, D is TRBD2 (7 bases). V was shortened by 5 bases and J by 1 base, with 11 bases between the two germline ends. The CDR3 totals 14 residues. The germline gives CDR1 SGHTA, CDR2 FQGNSA. The CDR3: CASSHGGRQETQYF. The CDR3 DNA reads as TGTGCCAGCAGCCACGGGGGGCGCCAAGAGACCCAGTACTTC.

V gene TRBV12-5 combines with J gene TRBJ1-1, with TRBD1 matching 11 bases. Looked up from germline, CDR1 is LGHNT and CDR2 is FRNRAP. This CDR3 has 16 residues. The trim removed 3 bases at V and 6 bases at J, leaving 9 bases unmatched. CDR3 sequence (DNA): TGTGCTAGTGGTTTAGGGGAAAGGACAGGGGGCCCTGAAGCTTTCTTT. Residues: CASGLGERTGGPEAFF.

The chain joins TRBV4-1 to TRBJ2-2; no definite D call. Germline V gene sequence: CDR1 MGHRA, CDR2 YSYEKL. The V and J ends lost 3 bases and 4 bases respectively, with 9 bases between them. CDR3 length equals 14 residues. CDR3 amino acids: CASSHWSGTGELFF. The CDR3 DNA reads TGCGCCAGCAGCCATTGGTCGGGCACCGGGGAGCTGTTTTTT.

J is TRBJ1-6 and V is TRBV5-6, with D possibly TRBD1 on 6 matching bases. V dropped 4 bases and J dropped 6 bases, with 11 bases sitting between them. The CDR3 totals 14 residues. Per germline, CDR1 SGHDT and CDR2 YYEEEE. CDR3 nucleotides: TGTGCCAGCAGCCCCCGGGGGGCTAATTCACCCCTCCACTTT. As protein: CASSPRGANSPLHF.

This clone was counted a single time. The rearrangement joins TRBV19 to TRBJ1-1; D is ambiguous. The germline V gene encodes CDR1 LNHDA and CDR2 SQIVND (reference sequence). The CDR3 contains 15 residues. The germline V and J ends were trimmed by 5 bases and 3 bases, with 16 bases remaining between them. The CDR3 loop reads CASSPQNTVDTEAFF. The CDR3 bases are TGTGCCAGTAGTCCACAGAACACAGTAGACACTGAAGCTTTCTTT. The full variable domain, rest sourced from reference TRBV19 and TRBJ1-1, is DGGITQSPKYLFRKEGQNVTLSCEQNLNHDAMYWYRQDPGQGLRLIYYSQIVNDFQKGDIAEGYSVSREKKESFPLTVTSAQKNPTAFYLCASSPQNTVDTEAFFGQGTRLTVV.

This chain uses TRBV30 with TRBJ1-1; unclear D gene. Per germline, CDR1 GTSNPN and CDR2 SVGIG (reference sequence). Trimming took 7 bases from V and 1 from J, leaving 13 bases between them. The CDR3 runs 13 residues. CDR3 coding DNA: TGTGCCTCCAAAAGCCGGGGGAACACTGAAGCTTTCTTT. It is translated as CASKSRGNTEAFF.

The chain carries TRBV5-6 and TRBJ1-4, with TRBD1 matching 11 bases. Trimming cost V 1 base and J 4 bases; bases outside gene matches: 6. The CDR3 runs 17 residues. Germline loops: CDR1 SGHDT, CDR2 YYEEEE. CDR3 in DNA: TGTGCCAGCAGCTTGTCGGACAGGGGGCTCGTTAATGAAAAACTGTTTTTT. It is translated as CASSLSDRGLVNEKLFF.

The rearrangement joins TRBV9 to TRBJ2-5, with a tentative D call TRBD2 (5 bases). Germline V CDR1 and CDR2: SGDLS, YYNGEE. The CDR3 has 15 amino acids. Deletions cut 0 bases from V and 5 bases from J, with 14 bases between. The CDR3 nucleotides read TGTGCCAGCAGCGTAGCGGTCGGGGAAGGTGAGACCCAGTACTTC. Its translation: CASSVAVGEGETQYF. Drawing the rest from reference TRBV9 and TRBJ2-5, the complete variable domain is DSGVTQTPKHLITATGQRVTLRCSPRSGDLSVYWYQQSLDQGLQFLIQYYNGEERAKGNILERFSAQQFPDLHSELNLSSLELGDSALYFCASSVAVGEGETQYFGPGTRLLVL.

This clone occurred a few times. V is TRBV7-9 and J is TRBJ2-2, with TRBD1 identical over 8 bases. The V gene's germline CDR1 is SEHNR and CDR2 FQNEAQ (reference sequence). The J segment lost 4 bases and the V segment lost 4 bases, leaving 5 bases of the junction unmatched. The CDR3 totals 15 residues. The CDR3: CASSSDRAITGELFF. The CDR3 coding sequence is TGTGCCAGCAGCTCGGACAGGGCGATCACCGGGGAGCTGTTTTTT.

The gene calls are TRBV30 and TRBJ1-2; D unresolved. Germline V gene sequence: CDR1 GTSNPN, CDR2 SVGIG (reference sequence). This CDR3 has 14 amino acids. Trimming stripped 4 bases from V and 1 base from J, with 13 bases between. The chain's CDR3 is CAWTSPQYNYGYTF. The DNA for the CDR3 is TGTGCCTGGACATCCCCACAGTATAACTATGGCTACACCTTC. Drawing the rest from reference TRBV30 and TRBJ1-2, the complete variable domain is SQTIHQWPATLVQPVGSPLSLECTVEGTSNPNLYWYRQAAGRGLQLLFYSVGIGQISSEVPQNLSASRPQDRQFILSSKKLLLSDSGFYLCAWTSPQYNYGYTFGSGTRLTVV.

The chain is built from TRBV7-9 and TRBJ2-2; D unresolved. Germline V gives CDR1 SEHNR, CDR2 FQNEAQ (reference sequence). There are 15 residues in the CDR3. Trimming took 0 bases from V and 0 from J, leaving 5 bases between them. The CDR3 DNA reads TGTGCCAGCAGCTTAGCACAGACGAACACCGGGGAGCTGTTTTTT. Translated, it gives CASSLAQTNTGELFF.

V and J are TRBV7-8 and TRBJ1-1; D might be TRBD1 (5 bases). Germline lookup yields CDR1 SGHVS and CDR2 FQNEAQ. The CDR3 runs to 16 residues. V dropped 0 bases and J dropped 0 bases, with 11 bases sitting between them. This CDR3 reads CASSLAEVTVNTEAFF. CDR3 sequence (DNA): TGTGCCAGCAGCTTAGCGGAAGTGACAGTGAACACTGAAGCTTTCTTT.

The table lists this clone with a few counts. The V and J genes are TRBV6-5 and TRBJ1-5; D is ambiguous. Trimming pared 6 bases from V and 9 bases from J, leaving 12 bases between. The germline gives CDR1 MNHEY, CDR2 SVGAGI. The CDR3 runs to 12 residues. The CDR3 nucleotides read TGTGCCAGCAGCGCCCCATATAGGCCCCAGCATTTT. Protein sequence: CASSAPYRPQHF.

The genes are TRBV10-3 and TRBJ2-5, with D possibly being TRBD1 (6 bases). Germline V gives CDR1 ENHRY, CDR2 SYGVKD. The CDR3 is made up of 12 amino acids. V lost 9 bases to trimming and J lost 1 base, with 9 bases between them. The CDR3 here is CAIGQFQETQYF. The CDR3 coding sequence is TGTGCCATTGGACAGTTCCAAGAGACCCAGTACTTC.

The gene calls are TRBV4-1 and TRBJ1-1; 8 bases map to TRBD1. The V gene's germline CDR1 is MGHRA and CDR2 YSYEKL. The CDR3 covers 20 residues. J lost 1 base, V lost 6 bases, and 22 bases had no gene match. The CDR3 is CASRRPGHQGSRGQNTEAFF. The CDR3 nucleotides are TGCGCCAGCAGGCGACCGGGACACCAGGGTTCCAGGGGGCAGAACACTGAAGCTTTCTTT.

The V call is TRBV10-1, the J call TRBJ2-2; D is ambiguous. With 5 bases removed from V and 1 base from J, the gap between germline ends came to 11 bases. The CDR3 covers 15 residues. Germline CDR1 is WNHNN and CDR2 is SYGVQD (reference sequence). CDR3 amino acids: CASSSDTVNTGELFF. For the CDR3, the DNA is TGCGCCAGCAGTTCCGACACAGTGAACACCGGGGAGCTGTTTTTT.

The V gene is TRBV18, the J gene TRBJ2-2, with a tentative D call TRBD2 (5 bases). CDR1 and CDR2 from the germline V gene are KGHSH and LQKENI. Trimming removed 5 bases at V and 2 bases at J, with 6 bases between. The CDR3 runs to 13 residues. The CDR3 loop is CASSEGNTGELFF. The DNA for the CDR3 is TGTGCCAGCTCAGAGGGTAACACCGGGGAGCTGTTTTTT.

The rearrangement joins TRBV2 to TRBJ2-3; 10 nucleotides match TRBD2. This CDR3 contains 18 residues. J was trimmed by 1 base and V by 2 bases; bases with no gene match: 9. Germline V gene data show CDR1 as SNHLY and CDR2 as FYNNEI. The CDR3 nucleotides read TGTGCCAGCAGTGAAACGAAGATGAGCGGGGGGGGCACAGATACGCAGTATTTT. Its translation: CASSETKMSGGGTDTQYF.

The rearrangement joins TRBV10-3 to TRBJ1-5; D gene uncertain. CDR3 length: 15 amino acids. V was trimmed by 2 bases and J by 3 bases, leaving 11 bases between them. CDR1 is ENHRY, CDR2 SYGVKD, per germline. For the CDR3, the DNA is TGTGCCATCAGTGAGAGCAGCAACTACAATCAGCCCCAGCATTTT. Its protein product is CAISESSNYNQPQHF.